The entry that follows covers one TCR beta chain sequence. Its target is not known. Per the germline V gene, CDR1 is SEHNR and CDR2 is FQNEAQ (reference sequence). This CDR3 contains 13 residues. Between the trimmed V and J ends, which lost 5 bases and 6 bases, there was a span of 11 bases. Only in-frame clones appear in the TCRdb table, and some are missing; sequencing was by immunoSEQ multiplex PCR. The data hold 100,000 or so clones, with roughly nine tenths observed a single time. This specimen comes from a study of T cell responses to AZD1222 COVID-19 vaccine. Points from the study as a whole: After the peak T cell response, and only then, were repertoires sampled. Mapped onto spike, vaccine-associated CD4 TCRs spanned it and were dominant at 160-218 and 743-854. Once two AZD1222 doses were given, Spike-specific TCR breadth and depth went up. Reports say nearly half of spike-specific TCRs go after unmutated variant regions.

The clonotype originates from an adult in good health. The chain couples TRBV7-9 to TRBJ2-4, with unresolved D. The sequenced sample was peripheral blood, obtained on day 0 of AZD1222 vaccination. The CDR3 is CASSEKDVNIQYF. For the CDR3, the DNA is TGTGCCAGCAGCGAGAAAGACGTAAACATTCAGTACTTC. Variable domain in full (rest from reference TRBV7-9 and TRBJ2-4): DTGVSQNPRHKITKRGQNVTFRCDPISEHNRLYWYRQTLGQGPEFLTYFQNEAQLEKSRLLSDRFSAERPKGSFSTLEIQRTEQGDSAMYLCASSEKDVNIQYFGAGTRLSVL.